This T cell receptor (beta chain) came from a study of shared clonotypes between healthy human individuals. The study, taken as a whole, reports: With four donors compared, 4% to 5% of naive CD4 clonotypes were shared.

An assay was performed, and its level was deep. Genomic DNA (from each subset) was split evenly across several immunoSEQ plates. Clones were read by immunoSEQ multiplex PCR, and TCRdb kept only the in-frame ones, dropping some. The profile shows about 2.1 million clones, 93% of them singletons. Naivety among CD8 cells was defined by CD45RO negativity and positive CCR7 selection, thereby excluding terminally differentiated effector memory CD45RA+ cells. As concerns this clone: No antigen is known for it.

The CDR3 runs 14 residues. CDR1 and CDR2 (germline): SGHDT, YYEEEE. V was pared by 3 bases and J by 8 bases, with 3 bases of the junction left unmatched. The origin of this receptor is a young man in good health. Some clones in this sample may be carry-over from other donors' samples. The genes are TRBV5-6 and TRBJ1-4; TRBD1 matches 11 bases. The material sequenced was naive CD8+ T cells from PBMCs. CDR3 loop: CASSWDRGWEKLFF. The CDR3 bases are TGTGCCAGCAGCTGGGACAGGGGGTGGGAAAAACTGTTTTTT.